This TCR beta chain was captured by sequencing in a study of T cells in tuberculosis. Study-wide context: A South African cohort included IGRA-negative adolescents, latently infected IGRA-positive adolescents and adults with active tuberculosis.

Described time point: new active TB diagnosis, blood taken before or within 7 days of starting treatment. V shed 5 bases and J shed 9 bases, with 20 bases lying between them. CDR3 length: 14 amino acids. Germline CDR1 and CDR2: GTSNPN and SVGIG (reference sequence). Clones were read by immunoSEQ multiplex PCR, and TCRdb kept only the in-frame ones, dropping some. The sample shows roughly 34,000 clones, 87% of them seen only once. This specimen was PBMCs, taken at tuberculosis diagnosis. The genes are TRBV30 and TRBJ2-1; D gene uncertain. This clonotype was sampled from an adult with tuberculosis. This CDR3 is CAWRPEVSQGEQFF. The CDR3 DNA reads TGTGCCTGGCGGCCCGAGGTGTCCCAAGGTGAGCAGTTCTTC.